Shown below are 27 T cell receptor beta chains from a single sample sequenced in a study of T cell changes during pregnancy in multiple sclerosis. Assay: immunoSEQ multiplex PCR; the TCRdb copy retains only in-frame clones and omits some. Among about 110,000 clones listed, about 90% were seen once. Sequenced material: peripheral blood, taken before pregnancy. These receptors all come from a female donor with multiple sclerosis, enrolled in a pregnancy study.

This clone appeared a single time. This chain uses TRBV4-3 with TRBJ1-5; D unclear. The CDR3 totals 14 residues. Trimming shortened V by 0 bases and J by 9 bases, and 12 bases separated the two germline ends. Looked up from germline, CDR1 is LGHNA and CDR2 is YSLEER. The CDR3, as DNA: TGCGCCAGCAGCCAAGATAGGAGCGGGGTGCCCCAGCATTTT. As protein: CASSQDRSGVPQHF.

This clone was seen only once. The chain links TRBV9 to TRBJ2-1; possibly TRBD2 for D (5 bases). The CDR3 length is 15 residues. The V end lost 5 bases, the J end lost 3 bases, and 15 bases lay between the germline ends. Germline V gene lookup returns CDR1 SGDLS and CDR2 YYNGEE. CDR3 nucleotides: TGTGCCAGCAGTCCGGCGGGCCGGGGCTACAATGAGCAGTTCTTC. It codes for CASSPAGRGYNEQFF.

The chain is built from TRBV19 and TRBJ1-1, with no clear D. The CDR3 totals 15 residues. CDR1 is LNHDA, CDR2 SQIVND, per germline (reference sequence). Trimming cost V 5 bases and J 1 base, with 14 bases left between them. This CDR3 is CASSREEGWNTEAFF. CDR3 in DNA: TGTGCCAGTAGTCGGGAGGAGGGCTGGAACACTGAAGCTTTCTTT.

This clone has only one observation. The chain is built from TRBV29-1 and TRBJ2-1; the match to TRBD1 covers 10 bases. The CDR3 runs 15 residues. CDR1 and CDR2 from the germline V gene are SQVTM and ANQGSEA. Trimming took 5 bases from V and 4 from J; bases not matched to a gene: 8. CDR3 loop: CSVKPGTGVYNEQFF. DNA of the CDR3: TGCAGCGTTAAACCCGGGACAGGGGTATACAATGAGCAGTTCTTC.

The chain has TRBV11-2 and TRBJ2-1; 9 nucleotides align to TRBD2. Trimming removed 5 bases from V and 5 bases from J; junction bases left unmatched: 7. The CDR3 spans 15 residues. Looked up from germline, CDR1 is SGHAT and CDR2 is FQNNGV. The CDR3 reads CASSRIAGAHNEQFF. CDR3 nucleotide sequence: TGTGCCAGCAGCAGAATAGCGGGAGCCCACAATGAGCAGTTCTTC.

The rearrangement uses TRBV10-3 and TRBJ2-2; D is possibly TRBD1 (5 bases). The V end lost 3 bases, the J end lost 3 bases, and 8 bases lay between the germline ends. The CDR3 contains 14 residues. Germline CDR1 ENHRY, CDR2 SYGVKD. The CDR3 sequence is CAISEVGDTGELFF. In nucleotides, the CDR3 is TGTGCCATCAGTGAAGTAGGGGACACCGGGGAGCTGTTTTTT.

The chain joins TRBV9 to TRBJ2-1; 12 bases are shared with TRBD2. CDR1 and CDR2 (germline): SGDLS, YYNGEE. The CDR3 is made up of 15 amino acids. V lost 4 bases, J lost 10 bases, and 9 bases stayed unmatched. The CDR3 reads CASSPISSGGAEQFF. In nucleotides, the CDR3 is TGTGCCAGCAGCCCAATATCTAGCGGGGGGGCCGAGCAGTTCTTC.

This clone was seen just once. This chain connects TRBV7-2 to TRBJ2-2, with 14 bases lining up with TRBD2. The CDR3 length is 17 residues. Germline CDR1 is SGHTA and CDR2 is FQGNSA. V was pared by 4 bases and J by 1 base, with 2 bases of the junction left unmatched. The CDR3: CASSSTSGGVNTGELFF. The CDR3 bases are TGTGCCAGCAGCTCGACTAGCGGGGGGGTGAACACCGGGGAGCTGTTTTTT.

V gene TRBV11-2 combines with J gene TRBJ2-2, with a possible D match to TRBD2 (6 bases). This CDR3 region has 13 residues. V gave up 1 base and J gave up 7 bases, with 7 bases separating them. Germline V gene data show CDR1 as SGHAT and CDR2 as FQNNGV. CDR3 DNA: TGTGCCAGCAGCTTAGCGCGGGGCGGGGAGCTGTTTTTT. It encodes CASSLARGGELFF. Based on the CDR3 plus reference TRBV11-2 and TRBJ2-2, the full variable domain is EAGVAQSPRYKIIEKRQSVAFWCNPISGHATLYWYQQILGQGPKLLIQFQNNGVVDDSQLPKDRFSAERLKGVDSTLKIQPAKLEDSAVYLCASSLARGGELFFGEGSRLTVL.

The V gene is TRBV7-2, the J gene TRBJ2-1; the D gene is possibly TRBD1 (5 bases). V was pared by 1 base and J by 6 bases, with 16 bases between. Germline V gene lookup returns CDR1 SGHTA and CDR2 FQGNSA. The CDR3 totals 16 residues. CDR3 loop: CASSLVVDPGRNEQFF. The DNA for the CDR3 is TGTGCCAGCAGCTTAGTTGTAGACCCAGGGCGCAATGAGCAGTTCTTC.

V is TRBV18 and J is TRBJ2-3; 7 nucleotides align to TRBD2. Germline V CDR1 and CDR2: KGHSH, LQKENI. CDR3 length: 13 amino acids. J lost 4 bases, V lost 10 bases, and 8 bases had no gene match. The CDR3 sequence: CATLADYSDTQYF. The CDR3 nucleotides are TGTGCCACCCTAGCGGACTACTCAGATACGCAGTATTTT.

The genes are TRBV5-4 and TRBJ2-1; TRBD2 aligns across 8 bases. J lost 0 bases, V lost 5 bases, and 7 bases had no gene match. Germline loops: CDR1 SGHNT, CDR2 YYREEE (reference sequence). The CDR3 loop spans 16 amino acids. Here the CDR3 DNA reads TGTGCCAGCAGTACACTCAGCGGGAGCTCCTACAATGAGCAGTTCTTC. Translation: CASSTLSGSSYNEQFF. Supplemented by reference TRBV5-4 and TRBJ2-1, the full variable domain reads ETGVTQSPTHLIKTRGQQVTLRCSSQSGHNTVSWYQQALGQGPQFIFQYYREEENGRGNFPPRFSGLQFPNYSSELNVNALELDDSALYLCASSTLSGSSYNEQFFGPGTRLTVL.

This chain joins TRBV18 and TRBJ2-3; 11 bases map to TRBD2. Germline-derived CDR1 and CDR2 are KGHSH and LQKENI. CDR3 length equals 15 residues. Trimming removed 3 bases from V and 2 bases from J; junction bases left unmatched: 1. In DNA, the CDR3 is TGTGCCAGCTCACCTAGCGGGGGGGCCACAGATACGCAGTATTTT. The encoded protein is CASSPSGGATDTQYF.

The chain links TRBV6-5 to TRBJ2-7; D gene uncertain. The CDR3 runs to 11 residues. CDR1 is MNHEY, CDR2 SVGAGI, per germline. Deletions cut 5 bases from V and 3 bases from J, with 5 bases between. CDR3 protein: CASSQNYEQYF. In DNA form, the CDR3 reads TGTGCCAGCAGTCAGAACTACGAGCAGTACTTC.

In the case of this clone: The same CDR3 is also encoded by other DNA sequences in this sample. The rearrangement joins TRBV7-2 to TRBJ2-5; no clear D gene. From germline, CDR1 is SGHTA and CDR2 FQGNSA. The V and J ends lost 0 bases and 2 bases respectively, with 4 bases between them. The CDR3 length is 13 residues. CDR3 amino acids: CASSLARQETQYF. CDR3 in DNA: TGTGCCAGCAGCTTAGCCCGGCAAGAGACCCAGTACTTC.

V gene TRBV18 combines with J gene TRBJ2-7, with D maybe TRBD1 (6 bases). The germline V gene has CDR1 KGHSH and CDR2 LQKENI. With 6 bases removed from V and 7 bases from J, the gap between germline ends came to 10 bases. CDR3 length equals 11 residues. In DNA, the CDR3 is TGTGCCAGCTCCCGAGGACAGGAGCAGTACTTC. Translated: CASSRGQEQYF.

The gene calls are TRBV6-1 and TRBJ2-1, with 7 nucleotides matching TRBD2. The V gene's germline CDR1 is MNHNS and CDR2 SASEGT. The trim removed 6 bases at V and 3 bases at J, leaving 2 bases unmatched. This CDR3 spans 13 amino acids. The CDR3, as DNA: TGTGCCAGCAGACTAGCGAGCTACAATGAGCAGTTCTTC. This encodes CASRLASYNEQFF.

The genes are TRBV30 and TRBJ2-5; 7 nucleotides agree with TRBD1. This CDR3 comprises 12 residues. V dropped 5 bases and J dropped 3; count of bases not matched to a gene: 3. Germline CDR1 and CDR2: GTSNPN and SVGIG (reference sequence). In DNA form, the CDR3 reads TGTGCCTGGGACAGGGCGAAAGAGACCCAGTACTTC. Amino acid sequence: CAWDRAKETQYF.

The chain has TRBV2 and TRBJ2-1; 7 nucleotides match TRBD1. Germline V CDR1 and CDR2: SNHLY, FYNNEI. This CDR3 spans 15 amino acids. The trim removed 6 bases at V and 6 bases at J, leaving 11 bases unmatched. CDR3 amino acids: CASSRGWAGGNEQFF. The CDR3, as DNA: TGTGCCAGCAGCAGGGGGTGGGCTGGAGGCAATGAGCAGTTCTTC. Together with reference TRBV2 and TRBJ2-1, the CDR3 gives the full variable domain: EPEVTQTPSHQVTQMGQEVILRCVPISNHLYFYWYRQILGQKVEFLVSFYNNEISEKSEIFDDQFSVERPDGSNFTLKIRSTKLEDSAMYFCASSRGWAGGNEQFFGPGTRLTVL.

The chain employs TRBV6-5 and TRBJ1-1; TRBD1 matches at 7 bases. This CDR3 has 14 residues. Germline V gene data show CDR1 as MNHEY and CDR2 as SVGAGI. Trimming took 2 bases from V and 2 from J; bases not matched to a gene: 2. In DNA form, the CDR3 reads TGTGCCAGCAGTTACGGGACAGCTAACACTGAAGCTTTCTTT. This gives the protein CASSYGTANTEAFF.

The chain uses TRBV29-1 and TRBJ2-4; D is perhaps TRBD2 (6 bases). This CDR3 has 14 amino acids. Trimming took 3 bases from V and 3 from J, leaving 12 bases between them. Germline CDR1 is SQVTM and CDR2 is ANQGSEA. The CDR3 DNA follows: TGCAGCGTTGAGGGGGTGGAGGGCAAAAACATTCAGTACTTC. Protein sequence: CSVEGVEGKNIQYF.

The rearrangement uses TRBV18 and TRBJ2-5; the D is unclear. The CDR3 is 15 residues long. The ends were cut back, 3 bases at V and 2 bases at J, with 13 bases in the middle. Germline assignment: CDR1 KGHSH and CDR2 LQKENI. CDR3 nucleotides: TGTGCCAGCTCACCCACCGTCGGAGAACAAGAGACCCAGTACTTC. Its translation: CASSPTVGEQETQYF.

The chain employs TRBV5-6 and TRBJ2-5, with TRBD1 as a possible D gene (6 bases). Trimming left V 4 bases short and J 0 bases short, with 13 bases between. The CDR3 has 15 amino acids. Germline-derived CDR1 and CDR2 are SGHDT and YYEEEE. The CDR3 protein is CASSLPGQYQETQYF. CDR3 coding DNA: TGTGCCAGCAGCCTACCCGGACAGTACCAAGAGACCCAGTACTTC.

The rearrangement links TRBV6-5 to TRBJ2-5; 10 nucleotides align to TRBD2. J lost 5 bases, V lost 3 bases, and 6 bases had no gene match. This CDR3 region has 15 residues. Germline lookup yields CDR1 MNHEY and CDR2 SVGAGI. CDR3 nucleotides: TGTGCCAGCAGTTATGCAGCGGGAGGGTTGGAGACCCAGTACTTC. It codes for CASSYAAGGLETQYF.

The V and J genes are TRBV30 and TRBJ1-5; TRBD1 aligns across 9 bases. The V gene's germline CDR1 is GTSNPN and CDR2 SVGIG (reference sequence). Unmatched junction bases numbered 5, after V lost 2 bases and J lost 0 bases. The CDR3 runs 16 residues. Written as DNA, the CDR3 is TGTGCCTGGAGTCCCGGGACAGGGTTTAGCAATCAGCCCCAGCATTTT. Residues: CAWSPGTGFSNQPQHF.

CDR3 nucleotides: TGCGCCAGCAGCCAAGTGGGACTACGACCGGGGGATACGCAGTATTTT. This codes for CASSQVGLRPGDTQYF. The chain couples TRBV4-1 to TRBJ2-3; 7 bases match TRBD2. Trimming cost V 1 base and J 6 bases; bases outside gene matches: 10. This CDR3 is 16 amino acids long. The germline CDR1 and CDR2 sequences are MGHRA and YSYEKL.

The gene calls are TRBV6-1 and TRBJ2-3; D is uncertain. The germline gives CDR1 MNHNS, CDR2 SASEGT. The CDR3 runs to 15 residues. Between the trimmed V and J ends, which lost 0 bases and 4 bases, there was a span of 11 bases. In nucleotides, the CDR3 is TGTGCCAGCAGTGAAGCGCTTTCCAGGCCAGATACGCAGTATTTT. This gives the protein CASSEALSRPDTQYF.